The 4 T cell receptor beta chains listed next were all sequenced from one sample in a study of human T cells and chemical hapten exposure. Treatment described: therapeutic diphenylcyclopropenone sensitization with weekly scalp DPC. The library gave individual cDNA molecules unique molecular identifiers. TCRdb ran MiXCR on the reads and lists one entry per CDR3 protein. The sample has fewer than 5,000 distinct CDR3 sequences; approximately 47% are singletons. The sample was whole blood, taken before DPC sensitization or 2, 6, or about 24 weeks after (not recorded which). These receptors all stem from an adult with alopecia areata. Some clones in this sample may be carry-over from other donors' samples. This table probably holds off-target reads from a library built for another chain.

The genes are TRBV2 and TRBJ2-4; TRBD1 matches at 8 bases. The germline gives CDR1 SNHLY, CDR2 FYNNEI. Trimming took 5 bases from V and 8 from J; bases not matched to a gene: 5. This CDR3 region has 13 residues. The DNA of the CDR3 is TGTGCCAGCAGTCCAGGACAGGGAGACATTCAGTACTTC. Its translation is CASSPGQGDIQYF.

The chain joins TRBV5-6 to TRBJ2-1; perhaps D is TRBD1 or TRBD2 (5 bases each). V dropped 5 bases and J dropped 9 bases, with 12 bases sitting between them. The CDR3 extends over 12 amino acids. CDR1 is SGHDT and CDR2 is YYEEEE in the germline V gene. The CDR3: CASSAQEAEQFF. The CDR3 DNA is TGTGCCAGCAGTGCACAGGAGGCTGAGCAGTTCTTC. The full variable domain, completed using reference TRBV5-6 and TRBJ2-1, is DAGVTQSPTHLIKTRGQQVTLRCSPKSGHDTVSWYQQALGQGPQFIFQYYEEEERQRGNFPDRFSGHQFPNYSSELNVNALLLGDSALYLCASSAQEAEQFFGPGTRLTVL.

J is TRBJ2-7 and V is TRBV6-2 or TRBV6-3; no firm D call. Trimming stripped 2 bases from V and 3 bases from J, with 17 bases between. Germline CDR1 reads MNHEY; CDR2 reads SVGEGT. This CDR3 comprises 16 residues. CDR3 nucleotides: TGTGCCAGCAGTTACGGGTTGGCGGATCCATACTACGAGCAGTACTTC. It translates to CASSYGLADPYYEQYF.

The CDR3 DNA sequence: TGTGCCAGCAGCCGCGGGAGCCAAGAGACCCAGTACTTC. As protein: CASSRGSQETQYF. The chain couples TRBV7-2 to TRBJ2-5; 7 nucleotides match TRBD2. V lost 5 bases to trimming and J lost 1 base; unmatched junction nucleotides: 1. CDR1 SGHTA and CDR2 FQGNSA come from the germline V gene. This CDR3 has 13 amino acids.